This TCR beta chain was retrieved from a study of brain T cells in children with intractable seizures. Repertoires were generated with immunoSEQ multiplex PCR, while TCRdb's copy carries only in-frame clones and drops some. The profile shows under 400,000 clones, nearly 95% of them singletons. CDR1 LGHDT and CDR2 YNNKEL come from the germline V gene (reference sequence). CDR3 size: 20 residues. The trim removed 1 base at V and 8 bases at J, leaving 14 bases unmatched. Findings of the study overall: Pre- and post-surgery blood differed in depth, so pre-surgery absences may be undersampling.

Time point of the sample: blood from clinic visit 5 months post-surgery; TSC patient then seizure free. Sequencing was limited to surgery cases with top T cell transcript signatures in brain tissue. At least one anti-epileptic drug was given before surgery. Note on this clone: Its cognate antigen is unknown.

This TCR came from a boy younger than two with tuberous sclerosis and intractable seizures. The sequencing used peripheral blood, collected 4 to 5 months after surgery. The V call is TRBV3-1 (or the pseudogene TRBV3-2), the J call TRBJ2-1; 16 bases are shared with TRBD2. The CDR3: CASSQVLVGLAGGQAYEQFF. The CDR3 nucleotides are TGTGCCAGCAGCCAAGTCCTCGTGGGACTAGCGGGAGGGCAGGCTTATGAGCAGTTCTTC.